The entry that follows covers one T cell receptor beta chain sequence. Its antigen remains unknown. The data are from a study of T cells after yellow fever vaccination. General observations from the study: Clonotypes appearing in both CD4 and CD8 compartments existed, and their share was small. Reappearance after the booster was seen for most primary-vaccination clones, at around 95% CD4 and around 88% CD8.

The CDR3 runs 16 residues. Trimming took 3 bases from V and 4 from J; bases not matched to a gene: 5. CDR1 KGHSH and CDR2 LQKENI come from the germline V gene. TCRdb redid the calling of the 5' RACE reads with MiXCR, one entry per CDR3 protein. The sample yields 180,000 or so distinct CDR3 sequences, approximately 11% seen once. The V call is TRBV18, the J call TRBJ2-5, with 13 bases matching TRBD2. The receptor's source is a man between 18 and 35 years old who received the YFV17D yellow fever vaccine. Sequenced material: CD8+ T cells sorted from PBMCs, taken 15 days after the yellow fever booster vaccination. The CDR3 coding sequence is TGTGCCAGCTCACCGTCGACTAGCGGGGGGTTAGAGACCCAGTACTTC. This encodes CASSPSTSGGLETQYF. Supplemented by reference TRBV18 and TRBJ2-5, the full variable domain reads NAGVMQNPRHLVRRRGQEARLRCSPMKGHSHVYWYRQLPEEGLKFMVYLQKENIIDESGMPKERFSAEFPKEGPSILRIQQVVRGDSAAYFCASSPSTSGGLETQYFGPGTRLLVL.